Presented here are 10 T cell receptor beta chains from one specimen sequenced in a study of blood T cell repertoires in COVID-19. TCRdb's copy holds only in-frame clones and misses some; the assay was immunoSEQ multiplex PCR. In the table there are around 170,000 clones, about four fifths of which are singletons. The sequenced sample was PBMCs or T cells enriched from blood (not recorded which). All receptors derive from a man in his forties or fifties who had recovered from COVID-19.

The gene calls are TRBV7-3 and TRBJ2-1, with 12 bases aligning to TRBD1. The CDR3 is 15 amino acids. V dropped 4 bases and J dropped 5; count of bases not matched to a gene: 3. From germline, CDR1 is SGHTA and CDR2 FQGTGA. The DNA for the CDR3 is TGTGCCAGCAGCTCCCGGGACAGGGGGCACAATGAGCAGTTCTTC. Protein: CASSSRDRGHNEQFF.

J is TRBJ1-1 and V is TRBV29-1; a weak D match, TRBD1 (5 bases). Trimming shortened V by 7 bases and J by 6 bases, and 12 bases separated the two germline ends. The CDR3 loop spans 11 amino acids. CDR1 is SQVTM and CDR2 is ANQGSEA in the germline V gene. The CDR3 here is CSAPTDAEAFF. CDR3 coding DNA: TGCAGCGCCCCGACAGACGCTGAAGCTTTCTTT.

In its sample, this clone was seen once. This chain links TRBV28 with TRBJ2-5, with 7 bases that match TRBD1. V was clipped by 5 bases and J by 4 bases; unmatched bases: 4. This CDR3 is 13 amino acids long. Germline V gives CDR1 MDHEN, CDR2 SYDVKM. This CDR3 reads CASSTGQPETQYF. CDR3 bases: TGTGCCAGCAGTACGGGACAGCCAGAGACCCAGTACTTC.

This chain joins TRBV5-4 and TRBJ1-1; D remains unclear. CDR1 SGHNT and CDR2 YYREEE come from the germline V gene (reference sequence). Between the trimmed V and J ends, which lost 9 bases and 3 bases, there was a span of 12 bases. CDR3 size: 12 residues. CDR3: CATSEVDTEAFF. CDR3 coding DNA: TGTGCCACCAGTGAGGTGGACACTGAAGCTTTCTTT.

The chain recombines TRBV7-2 with TRBJ2-4, with a tentative D call TRBD1 (6 bases). CDR3 length: 16 amino acids. The germline V gene encodes CDR1 SGHTA and CDR2 FQGNSA. Trimming took off 1 base at V and 3 bases at J, with 13 bases between the two ends. DNA of the CDR3: TGTGCCAGCAGCTTAGATGGGGGCGCGGGCAAAAACATTCAGTACTTC. It yields the protein CASSLDGGAGKNIQYF.

The V gene is TRBV4-3, the J gene TRBJ2-3; D possibly corresponds to TRBD2 (7 bases). The germline V gene has CDR1 LGHNA and CDR2 YSLEER. The CDR3 runs to 16 residues. V was clipped by 0 bases and J by 4 bases, with 14 bases between them. The CDR3 DNA is TGCGCCAGCAGCCAAGATTGGGGGGGCGTTGCAGATACGCAGTATTTT. Residues: CASSQDWGGVADTQYF.

J is TRBJ1-2 and V is TRBV23-1; weak D call: TRBD1 (5 bases). TRBV23-1 is annotated as an ORF whose role is uncertain. The germline V and J ends were trimmed by 11 bases and 4 bases, with 17 bases remaining between them. The CDR3 is 13 residues long. CDR3 amino acids: CAARTGDLYGYTF. In nucleotides, the CDR3 is TGCGCCGCCCGGACGGGGGATCTCTATGGCTACACCTTC.

The J gene is TRBJ2-3, the V gene TRBV9, with a possible D match to TRBD2 (5 bases). The V gene's germline CDR1 is SGDLS and CDR2 YYNGEE. This CDR3 spans 14 amino acids. Trimming took 4 bases from V and 3 from J, leaving 12 bases between them. As DNA, the CDR3 is TGTGCCAGCAGCCCTGGAGGCATTACAGATACGCAGTATTTT. Protein product: CASSPGGITDTQYF.

The V call is TRBV6-2 or TRBV6-3, the J call TRBJ1-1; TRBD1 aligns across 11 bases. Losses at the gene ends were 4 bases for V and 5 bases for J; bases not matched to a gene: 6. The CDR3 covers 15 residues. CDR1 and CDR2 from the germline V gene are MNHEY and SVGEGT. The CDR3 sequence: CASSSAGTGGTEAFF. The CDR3 nucleotides are TGTGCCAGCAGTTCTGCCGGGACAGGGGGAACTGAAGCTTTCTTT.

V is TRBV27 and J is TRBJ2-2, with 13 nucleotides matching TRBD2. There are 18 residues in the CDR3. Germline-derived CDR1 and CDR2 are MNHEY and SMNVEV (reference sequence). The ends lost 3 bases at V and 7 bases at J; junction bases unmatched: 11. For the CDR3, the DNA is TGTGCCAGCAGTTTTTTACTCTCGGGACTAGCGGGGATCGGGGAGCTGTTTTTT. Translated, it gives CASSFLLSGLAGIGELFF.